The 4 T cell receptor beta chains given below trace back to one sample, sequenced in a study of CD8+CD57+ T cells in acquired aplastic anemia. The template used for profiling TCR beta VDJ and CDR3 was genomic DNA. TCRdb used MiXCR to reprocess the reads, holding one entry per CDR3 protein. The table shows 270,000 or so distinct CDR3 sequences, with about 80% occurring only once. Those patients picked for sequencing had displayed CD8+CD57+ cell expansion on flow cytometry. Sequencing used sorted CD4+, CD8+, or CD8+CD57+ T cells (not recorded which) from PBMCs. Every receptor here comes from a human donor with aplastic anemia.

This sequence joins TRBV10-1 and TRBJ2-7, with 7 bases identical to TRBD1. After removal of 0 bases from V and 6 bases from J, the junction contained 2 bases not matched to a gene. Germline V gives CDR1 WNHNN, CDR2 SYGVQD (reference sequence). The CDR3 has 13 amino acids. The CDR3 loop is CASSESGTAEQYF. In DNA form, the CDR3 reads TGCGCCAGCAGTGAGTCGGGGACAGCCGAGCAGTACTTC.

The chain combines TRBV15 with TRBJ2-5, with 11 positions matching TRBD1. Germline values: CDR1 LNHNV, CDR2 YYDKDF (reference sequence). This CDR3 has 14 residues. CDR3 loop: CLCAGQGARETQYF. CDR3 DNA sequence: TGTCTCTGTGCCGGACAGGGGGCTAGGGAGACCCAGTACTTC.

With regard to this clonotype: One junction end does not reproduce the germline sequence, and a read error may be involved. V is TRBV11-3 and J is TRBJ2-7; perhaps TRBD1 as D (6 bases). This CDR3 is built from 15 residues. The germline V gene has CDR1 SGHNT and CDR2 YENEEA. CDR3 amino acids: CASTLGRDKSLERYF. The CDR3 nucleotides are TGTGCCAGCACTTTGGGCAGGGACAAGTCCTTAGAGCGGTACTTC.

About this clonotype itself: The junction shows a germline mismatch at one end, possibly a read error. The CDR3 region has the DNA TGTGCCAGCAGCTTTCCTAGCGCGGGAAGCGGTTCTGAGGCTTTCTTT. This sequence encodes CASSFPSAGSGSEAFF. The chain uses TRBV7-2 and TRBJ1-1; D not resolved. CDR3 length equals 16 residues. Germline V lookup: CDR1 SGHTA, CDR2 FQGNSA.